Below are 29 T cell receptor beta chains sequenced from a single sample in a study of naive CD8 T cells in extremely preterm neonates (dated by TCRdb to the late 2010s). The library was generated by the immunoSEQ multiplex PCR assay. Sourced from immuneACCESS, this table was stored by TCRdb with only in-frame sequences that have V and J called. A share of the clones is absent; for the studies checked, an unresolved V gene accounts for under half, and the remainder has no known explanation. Recorded for this sample are 5,000 to 6,500 clones; under 99% of them occurred a single time. The ten largest clones capture approximately 0.56% of the sample. Material for sequencing was naive CD8+ T cells from blood. These receptors were collected from a human donor in good health.

The rearrangement links TRBV27 to TRBJ2-7; 12 nucleotides align to TRBD1. The CDR3 is 14 amino acids. V lost 5 bases, J lost 6 bases, and 5 bases stayed unmatched. CDR1 and CDR2 from the germline V gene are MNHEY and SMNVEV (reference sequence). CDR3 protein: CASSPMGQGAEQYF. Here the CDR3 DNA reads TGTGCCAGCAGTCCCATGGGACAGGGGGCCGAGCAGTACTTC.

This clone was seen a single time. The V gene is TRBV7-9, the J gene TRBJ2-7, with 9 positions matching TRBD1. Trimming at V came to 4 bases and at J to 2 bases, leaving 3 bases not matched to a gene. Germline V CDR1 and CDR2: SEHNR, FQNEAQ (reference sequence). The CDR3 sequence is 14 residues long. DNA for the CDR3: TGTGCCAGCAGCTCGCGGGACAGGGCCTACGAGCAGTACTTC. This translates into CASSSRDRAYEQYF. The full variable domain, completed using reference TRBV7-9 and TRBJ2-7, is DTGVSQNPRHKITKRGQNVTFRCDPISEHNRLYWYRQTLGQGPEFLTYFQNEAQLEKSRLLSDRFSAERPKGSFSTLEIQRTEQGDSAMYLCASSSRDRAYEQYFGPGTRLTVT.

This chain connects TRBV11-3 to TRBJ1-4; 8 nucleotides line up with TRBD1. Germline CDR1 is SGHNT and CDR2 is YENEEA. Germline trimming cut 4 bases from V and 8 bases from J; bases unmatched to any gene: 12. CDR3 length: 16 residues. CDR3 region: CASSSGQGEQREKLFF. The CDR3 coding sequence is TGTGCCAGCAGCTCCGGACAGGGAGAGCAGAGGGAAAAACTGTTTTTT.

The rearrangement joins TRBV7-3 to TRBJ1-1, with 8 nucleotides matching TRBD1. Germline-derived CDR1 and CDR2 are SGHTA and FQGTGA. Trimming cost V 2 bases and J 4 bases; bases outside gene matches: 18. The CDR3 spans 19 residues. The CDR3 sequence is CASSLRGNVQTGVVTEAFF. CDR3 nucleotides: TGTGCCAGCAGCTTACGTGGGAACGTCCAGACAGGGGTCGTCACTGAAGCTTTCTTT.

This chain connects TRBV9 to TRBJ1-2, with 11 bases aligning to TRBD1. With 0 bases clipped from V and 3 bases from J, the junction kept 1 base outside the gene matches. The CDR3 contains 15 residues. Germline CDR1 is SGDLS and CDR2 is YYNGEE. This chain's CDR3 is CASSVAGQGDYGYTF. Written as DNA, the CDR3 is TGTGCCAGCAGCGTAGCGGGACAGGGGGACTATGGCTACACCTTC.

The CDR3: CASSEESSSYNEQFF. For the CDR3, the DNA is TGTGCCAGCAGTGAAGAGTCGAGCTCCTACAATGAGCAGTTCTTC. This sequence joins TRBV2 and TRBJ2-1; no reliable D call. V was pared by 1 base and J by 0 bases, with 7 bases between. The CDR3 covers 15 residues. Germline CDR1 SNHLY, CDR2 FYNNEI.

This chain uses TRBV7-6 with TRBJ1-5; the D gene is possibly TRBD1 (5 bases). CDR3 length: 15 residues. The germline V gene encodes CDR1 SGHVS and CDR2 FNYEAQ. Trimming removed 6 bases from V and 4 bases from J, with 16 bases in between. For the CDR3, the DNA is TGTGCCAGCAGTCTCGAGGCTGGGGGGAATCAGCCCCAGCATTTT. Its protein is CASSLEAGGNQPQHF.

The chain carries TRBV7-6 and TRBJ1-3; 7 bases are shared with TRBD1. With 4 bases clipped from V and 0 bases from J, the junction kept 9 bases outside the gene matches. The CDR3 loop spans 17 amino acids. CDR1 is SGHVS, CDR2 FNYEAQ, per germline. The CDR3 region is CASSSTGAASSGNTIYF. The CDR3 nucleotides are TGTGCCAGCAGCTCAACAGGGGCGGCAAGCTCTGGAAACACCATATATTTT.

The genes are TRBV2 and TRBJ2-1; D may be TRBD2 (6 bases). The CDR3 runs 15 residues. Germline V gene sequence: CDR1 SNHLY, CDR2 FYNNEI. The V end lost 7 bases, the J end lost 5 bases, and 18 bases lay between the germline ends. CDR3 sequence (DNA): TGTGCCAGCAAGCATTCCGGAGGGCCCGACAATGAGCAGTTCTTC. The encoded protein is CASKHSGGPDNEQFF. Full variable domain (rest looked up from reference TRBV2 and TRBJ2-1): EPEVTQTPSHQVTQMGQEVILRCVPISNHLYFYWYRQILGQKVEFLVSFYNNEISEKSEIFDDQFSVERPDGSNFTLKIRSTKLEDSAMYFCASKHSGGPDNEQFFGPGTRLTVL.

The chain uses TRBV9 and TRBJ2-3; 7 bases agree with TRBD1. CDR3 size: 17 residues. Losses at the gene ends were 3 bases for V and 9 bases for J; bases not matched to a gene: 19. The germline CDR1 and CDR2 sequences are SGDLS and YYNGEE. The CDR3 DNA is TGTGCCAGCAGCGCGTCCGGGACAGCGAACCCAACATCCACGCAGTATTTT. This codes for CASSASGTANPTSTQYF.

V is TRBV5-1 and J is TRBJ2-1; 7 nucleotides agree with TRBD2. Germline-derived CDR1 and CDR2 are SGHRS and YFSETQ. J was trimmed by 6 bases and V by 4 bases; bases with no gene match: 13. The CDR3 totals 16 residues. The CDR3 here is CASSPLLGGEGNEQFF. CDR3 sequence (DNA): TGCGCCAGCAGCCCCTTATTGGGCGGGGAGGGCAATGAGCAGTTCTTC. The full variable domain, in which reference TRBV5-1 and TRBJ2-1 provide the parts outside the CDR3, is KAGVTQTPRYLIKTRGQQVTLSCSPISGHRSVSWYQQTPGQGLQFLFEYFSETQRNKGNFPGRFSGRQFSNSRSEMNVSTLELGDSALYLCASSPLLGGEGNEQFFGPGTRLTVL.

The V gene is TRBV27, the J gene TRBJ1-5, with D hard to call. The CDR3 totals 14 residues. The ends were cut back, 4 bases at V and 5 bases at J, with 12 bases in the middle. Germline V lookup: CDR1 MNHEY, CDR2 SMNVEV (reference sequence). The CDR3 here is CASSSLPTHQPQHF. In DNA, the CDR3 is TGTGCCAGCAGTTCCCTACCTACTCATCAGCCCCAGCATTTT.

The chain has TRBV27 and TRBJ2-5; 9 positions agree with TRBD1. CDR1 and CDR2 from the germline V gene are MNHEY and SMNVEV (reference sequence). The length of the CDR3 is 15 residues. V lost 0 bases, J lost 2 bases, and 1 base stayed unmatched. DNA for the CDR3: TGTGCCAGCAGTTTATCGACAGGGGGACAAGAGACCCAGTACTTC. Translation gives CASSLSTGGQETQYF.

The V gene is TRBV27, the J gene TRBJ1-5, with 7 bases matching TRBD1. The CDR3 length is 17 residues. The J segment lost 4 bases and the V segment lost 6 bases, leaving 15 bases of the junction unmatched. Per germline, CDR1 MNHEY and CDR2 SMNVEV (reference sequence). CDR3 sequence (DNA): TGTGCCAGCAGACAACAAATAGGGGGCGGAAGTAATCAGCCCCAGCATTTT. It translates to CASRQQIGGGSNQPQHF.

The chain joins TRBV6-6 to TRBJ1-1, with 12 bases that match TRBD1. The CDR3 length is 15 residues. V lost 3 bases to trimming and J lost 6 bases; unmatched junction nucleotides: 5. Germline CDR1 and CDR2: MNHNY and SVGAGI (reference sequence). The CDR3 DNA is TGTGCCAGCAGTTATACGGGACAGGGGGCGCCTGAAGCTTTCTTT. Its protein product is CASSYTGQGAPEAFF.

The chain has TRBV19 and TRBJ2-3, with TRBD2 as a possible D gene (6 bases). V was cut by 0 bases and J by 3 bases, with 13 bases left in between. From germline, CDR1 is LNHDA and CDR2 SQIVND (reference sequence). This CDR3 has 16 residues. The CDR3 sequence is CASSIEQRVYTDTQYF. The CDR3 nucleotides read TGTGCCAGTAGTATAGAGCAGCGGGTTTATACAGATACGCAGTATTTT. The full variable domain, its missing parts supplied by reference TRBV19 and TRBJ2-3, is DGGITQSPKYLFRKEGQNVTLSCEQNLNHDAMYWYRQDPGQGLRLIYYSQIVNDFQKGDIAEGYSVSREKKESFPLTVTSAQKNPTAFYLCASSIEQRVYTDTQYFGPGTRLTVL.

The rearrangement joins TRBV9 to TRBJ2-7; tentatively, D is TRBD2 (6 bases). This CDR3 is 13 amino acids long. Germline V gene data show CDR1 as SGDLS and CDR2 as YYNGEE. The V and J ends lost 3 bases and 3 bases respectively, with 10 bases between them. CDR3 bases: TGTGCCAGCAGCGCCCCGACTAGCTACGAGCAGTACTTC. Translating it yields CASSAPTSYEQYF.

The V call is TRBV27, the J call TRBJ2-7; a possible D gene is TRBD1 (6 bases). V shed 5 bases and J shed 3 bases, with 11 bases lying between them. This CDR3 is built from 13 residues. CDR1 and CDR2 from the germline V gene are MNHEY and SMNVEV (reference sequence). CDR3: CASSAGTYYEQYF. The CDR3 region has the DNA TGTGCCAGCAGTGCCGGGACATACTACGAGCAGTACTTC.

The genes are TRBV7-8 and TRBJ1-5; 9 nucleotides match TRBD1. The CDR3 has 15 amino acids. Germline trimming cut 5 bases from V and 4 bases from J; bases unmatched to any gene: 6. The V gene's germline CDR1 is SGHVS and CDR2 FQNEAQ. The CDR3 nucleotides read TGTGCCAGCAGCATAGACAGGGGGTGGAATCAGCCCCAGCATTTT. Translating it yields CASSIDRGWNQPQHF.

The CDR3 DNA reads as TGTGCCAGCAGCGGCGGACAGGGCATTACTGAAGCTTTCTTT. It encodes CASSGGQGITEAFF. This chain links TRBV6-5 with TRBJ1-1, with TRBD1 matching 8 bases. The CDR3 has 14 amino acids. Germline CDR1 and CDR2: MNHEY and SVGAGI. The trim removed 6 bases at V and 5 bases at J, leaving 8 bases unmatched.

This chain joins TRBV5-1 and TRBJ2-2, with a possible D match to TRBD2 (6 bases). CDR1 is SGHRS and CDR2 is YFSETQ in the germline V gene. The CDR3 totals 17 residues. V was clipped by 0 bases and J by 0 bases, with 12 bases between them. DNA for the CDR3: TGCGCCAGCAGCTTGGCTATGGTAGCGGCGAACACCGGGGAGCTGTTTTTT. Protein product: CASSLAMVAANTGELFF. Full variable domain (remainder filled in from reference TRBV5-1 and TRBJ2-2): KAGVTQTPRYLIKTRGQQVTLSCSPISGHRSVSWYQQTPGQGLQFLFEYFSETQRNKGNFPGRFSGRQFSNSRSEMNVSTLELGDSALYLCASSLAMVAANTGELFFGEGSRLTVL.

V gene TRBV10-2 combines with J gene TRBJ2-1; 10 nucleotides agree with TRBD2. V lost 3 bases and J lost 7; bases outside the gene matches: 9. The germline V gene has CDR1 WSHSY and CDR2 SAAADI. The CDR3 is 16 residues long. The CDR3 DNA follows: TGCGCCAGCAGTGACGAAAGCGGGAGGGCCTGGAATGAGCAGTTCTTC. Residues: CASSDESGRAWNEQFF.

The chain is built from TRBV5-1 and TRBJ2-7; 12 bases are a match to TRBD1. The CDR3 covers 14 residues. V lost 7 bases to trimming and J lost 5 bases; unmatched junction nucleotides: 7. Germline values: CDR1 SGHRS, CDR2 YFSETQ. The CDR3 DNA is TGCGCCAGCTCCCCGGGACAGGGGGCGGACGAGCAGTACTTC. Translation gives CASSPGQGADEQYF.

The chain is built from TRBV2 and TRBJ2-1; maybe TRBD2 (6 bases). Germline loops: CDR1 SNHLY, CDR2 FYNNEI. V was cut by 2 bases and J by 0 bases, with 11 bases left in between. The CDR3 totals 16 residues. The CDR3 nucleotides read TGTGCCAGCAGTGAACGGGACTCCAGCTCCTACAATGAGCAGTTCTTC. This gives the protein CASSERDSSSYNEQFF.

The CDR3 reads CATRTESTDTQYF. CDR3 DNA sequence: TGTGCCACCAGGACAGAGAGCACAGATACGCAGTATTTT. The V call is TRBV18, the J call TRBJ2-3, with D maybe TRBD1 (6 bases). CDR3 length: 13 amino acids. In germline, CDR1 is KGHSH, CDR2 LQKENI. V lost 10 bases and J lost 0, with 11 bases in between.

V gene TRBV27 combines with J gene TRBJ2-7; D perhaps matches TRBD2 (6 bases). There are 12 residues in the CDR3. Trimming pared 8 bases from V and 1 base from J, leaving 9 bases between. Germline CDR1 reads MNHEY; CDR2 reads SMNVEV (reference sequence). This chain's CDR3 is CASSRGSYEQYF. The CDR3 region has the DNA TGTGCCAGCTCGCGGGGATCCTACGAGCAGTACTTC.

The chain recombines TRBV5-1 with TRBJ2-2, with 10 bases aligning to TRBD1. Trimming took 4 bases from V and 3 from J; bases not matched to a gene: 3. Germline CDR1 reads SGHRS; CDR2 reads YFSETQ. This CDR3 region has 15 residues. The CDR3 bases are TGCGCCAGCAGCCCCGGACAGGGGGACACCGGGGAGCTGTTTTTT. Translated: CASSPGQGDTGELFF.

The chain recombines TRBV25-1 with TRBJ1-3, with D possibly TRBD1 on 5 matching bases. With 6 bases removed from V and 0 bases from J, the gap between germline ends came to 9 bases. The CDR3 is 14 residues long. In germline, CDR1 is MGHDK, CDR2 SYGVNS. The DNA for the CDR3 is TGTGCCAGCAGGAGGGGAGGCTCTGGAAACACCATATATTTT. Protein: CASRRGGSGNTIYF.

This sequence joins TRBV28 and TRBJ2-7; D is possibly TRBD2 (5 bases). The germline V gene encodes CDR1 MDHEN and CDR2 SYDVKM. V lost 4 bases, J lost 4 bases, and 17 bases lay in between. The CDR3 runs to 15 residues. The chain's CDR3 is CASSSPRGRGYEQYF. The CDR3 nucleotides read TGTGCCAGCAGTTCTCCGCGAGGGAGAGGGTACGAGCAGTACTTC.